The rows below give T cell receptor beta chains drawn from one sample of a study of T-cell memory formation after mild COVID-19. Using its own MiXCR run on the 5' RACE reads, TCRdb lists one record per CDR3 protein. The table lists fewer than 500,000 distinct CDR3 sequences, about 23% of them singletons. The sequencing input was PBMCs or a T cell subset sorted from them (not recorded which). The source is an adult woman who had mild COVID-19 (a few samples of this study predate the infection). Cell type and time point are not known. CDR3s include the opening cysteine and the closing phenylalanine or tryptophan. The D gene is left open where the match is weak. Expanded clones are given a class, and other clones once, few, many or no size at all.

J gene,D gene,V gene,clone size,CDR3 DNA,CDR3 protein
TRBJ1-2,.,TRBV24-1,.,TGTGCTACCAGTGACGCAGGGGAGGCGTCAGGCTACACCTTC,CATSDAGEASGYTF
TRBJ2-1,TRBD2,TRBV7-2,.,TGTGCCAGCAGCTTTAGCGGCGTACTAGCGGCCTCCTACAATGAGCAGTTCTTC,CASSFSGVLAASYNEQFF
TRBJ2-1,TRBD1,TRBV29-1,.,TGCAGCGCAGGACAGGTTAACGATGAGCAGTTCTTC,CSAGQVNDEQFF
TRBJ2-5,.,TRBV9,.,TGTGCCAGCAGCGGAGGGCTGAGTCGGCACCAAGAGACCCAGTACTTC,CASSGGLSRHQETQYF
TRBJ2-3,.,TRBV21-1,.,TGTGCCACCGACCCTAGCGGGAGGGACACAGATACGCAGTATTTT,CATDPSGRDTDTQYF
TRBJ1-2,TRBD1,TRBV20-1,few,TGCAGTGCTAGAGATCCCACAGGGGGATACTATGGCTACACCTTC,CSARDPTGGYYGYTF
TRBJ2-1,TRBD2,TRBV5-1,.,TGCGCCAGCAGCCCGACGGTGACTAGCGGGGGACCCTACAATGAGCAGTTCTTC,CASSPTVTSGGPYNEQFF
TRBJ2-2,TRBD2,TRBV7-2,.,TGTGCCAGCAGCTTAGGCGGGGGTCACACCGGGGAGCTGTTTTTT,CASSLGGGHTGELFF
TRBJ2-1,TRBD2,TRBV6-6,few,TGTGCCAGCAGTTACCACGGACTAGCGGCGGAGCAGTTCTTC,CASSYHGLAAEQFF
TRBJ2-5,.,TRBV11-2,.,TGTGCCAGCAGCTCCCCTGTGACGGAGACCCAGTACTTC,CASSSPVTETQYF
TRBJ2-5,TRBD1,TRBV5-1,.,TGCGCCAGCAGCCGTCAGGGGGCTGGGGAGACCCAGTACTTC,CASSRQGAGETQYF
TRBJ2-1,TRBD2,TRBV6-2/TRBV6-3,few,TGTGCCAGCAGTTACCCAATACCGGTGACTAGCGGGATATGGCGGAAGAATGAGCAGTTCTTC,CASSYPIPVTSGIWRKNEQFF
TRBJ2-3,.,TRBV9,.,TGTGCCAGCAGCGAGCGGAGCACAGATACGCAGTATTTT,CASSERSTDTQYF
TRBJ2-1,.,TRBV5-6,.,TGTGCCAGCAGCTTTTTGGCAGGGGGGTTTCTCGACAATGAGCAGTTCTTC,CASSFLAGGFLDNEQFF
TRBJ1-5,TRBD1,TRBV4-2,once,TGTGCCAGCAGCCCCGGGACAGGGAGGCACCAGCCCCAGCATTTT,CASSPGTGRHQPQHF
TRBJ2-1,TRBD2,TRBV20-1,few,TGCAGTGCTAGAGGCGGGAGGGGTCCAAATGAGCAGTTCTTC,CSARGGRGPNEQFF
TRBJ2-2,TRBD2,TRBV4-1,few,TGCGCCAGCAGCCAAGGAGACGGACTAGCGGACACCGGGGAGCTGTTTTTT,CASSQGDGLADTGELFF
TRBJ1-1,.,TRBV6-5,.,TGTGCCAGCAGTTACTCTAACAGAAACACTGAAGCTTTCTTT,CASSYSNRNTEAFF
TRBJ2-3,TRBD1,TRBV2,few,TGTGCCAGCAGTGAATCGGGACAGGGAACAGATACGCAGTATTTT,CASSESGQGTDTQYF
TRBJ2-5,.,TRBV12-3/TRBV12-4,.,TGTGCCAGCAGTGTGACTCAAGAGACCCAGTACTTC,CASSVTQETQYF
TRBJ2-7,.,TRBV5-1,many,TGCGCCAGCAGCTTGGATTCAGGGCCCTACGAGCAGTACTTC,CASSLDSGPYEQYF
TRBJ2-7,.,TRBV27,.,TGTGCCAGCAGCCGAACGCTTACAGGGCAAGAGCAGTACTTC,CASSRTLTGQEQYF
TRBJ2-5,.,TRBV24-1,few,TGTGCCACCATGCAGGGAGGACAAGAGACCCAGTACTTC,CATMQGGQETQYF
TRBJ2-1,TRBD1,TRBV7-2,.,TGTGCCAGCAGCGTTCGGGGGACAGGTTTCTCCTACAATGAGCAGTTCTTC,CASSVRGTGFSYNEQFF
TRBJ2-7,.,TRBV7-2,few,TGTGCCAGCACCTACATCTCGGCGGGGACCTACGAGCAGTACTTC,CASTYISAGTYEQYF
TRBJ2-3,TRBD2,TRBV20-1,.,TGCAGTGCTAGAGATTCGTATCTAGCGGGACCCACAGATACGCAGTATTTT,CSARDSYLAGPTDTQYF
TRBJ2-3,TRBD2,TRBV7-3,few,TGTGCCAGCAGCTTAACCGGCCTAGCGGGGAGGCCAGATACGCAGTATTTT,CASSLTGLAGRPDTQYF
TRBJ1-3,.,TRBV7-7,few,TGTGCCAGCAGCTTAAGCCAGTCCCCAGGAAACACCATATATTTT,CASSLSQSPGNTIYF
TRBJ1-2,.,TRBV12-3/TRBV12-4,few,TGTGCCAGCAGTTTAAAGACAAACTATGGCTACACCTTC,CASSLKTNYGYTF
TRBJ2-1,.,TRBV5-5,.,TGTGCCAGCAGAGGGGAAAATGATCAGTTCTTC,CASRGENDQFF
TRBJ2-1,TRBD2,TRBV19,.,TGTGCCAGTAGTACTCCCCGATCTAGCGGGAGTGGCAATGAGCAGTTCTTC,CASSTPRSSGSGNEQFF
TRBJ2-1,TRBD2,TRBV9,few,TGTGCCAGCAGCCCCTCCACGAATGGGTGGACTAGCGGCCGAGTCGATGAGCAGTTCTTC,CASSPSTNGWTSGRVDEQFF
TRBJ1-1,.,TRBV19,.,TGTGCCAGTAGTCCCTACAGGGATACTGAAGCTTTCTTT,CASSPYRDTEAFF
TRBJ1-1,.,TRBV12-3/TRBV12-4,many,TGTGCCAGCAGTTTCCCGGGGAACACTGAAGCTTTCTTT,CASSFPGNTEAFF
TRBJ2-7,.,TRBV9,few,TGTGCCAGCAGCGCTTCAGGGACCTACGAGCAGTACTTC,CASSASGTYEQYF
TRBJ2-7,.,TRBV11-2,few,TGTGCCAGCAGCTTAGTGGTTGCTAGCTCCTACGAGCAGTACTTC,CASSLVVASSYEQYF
TRBJ1-1,TRBD1,TRBV7-9,.,TGTGCCAGCAGCCGGACAGGGGGGGGCACTGAAGCTTTCTTT,CASSRTGGGTEAFF
TRBJ2-5,.,TRBV27,.,TGTGCCAGCAGTTTATCGGGCGGAGAGAGAGAGACCCAGTACTTC,CASSLSGGERETQYF
TRBJ2-2,.,TRBV4-2,few,TGTGCCAGCAGCCAAAGGCCTCAGAACACCGGGGAGCTGTTTTTT,CASSQRPQNTGELFF
TRBJ2-2,.,TRBV5-1,.,TGCGCCACTATGCGCCAGGGCACCGGGGAGCTGTTTTTT,CATMRQGTGELFF